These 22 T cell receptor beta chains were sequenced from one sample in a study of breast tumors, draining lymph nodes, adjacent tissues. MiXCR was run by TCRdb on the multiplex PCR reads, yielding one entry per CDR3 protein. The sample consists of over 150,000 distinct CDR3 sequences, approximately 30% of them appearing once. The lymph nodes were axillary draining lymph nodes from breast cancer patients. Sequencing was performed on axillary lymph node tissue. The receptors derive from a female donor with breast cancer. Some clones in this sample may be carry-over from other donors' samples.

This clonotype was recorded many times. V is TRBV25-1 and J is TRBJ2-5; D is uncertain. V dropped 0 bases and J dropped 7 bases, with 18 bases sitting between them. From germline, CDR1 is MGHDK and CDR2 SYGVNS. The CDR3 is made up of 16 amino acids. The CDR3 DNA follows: TGTGCCAGCAGTGAATATAACACCCGTCCGGTTGGGACCCAGTACTTC. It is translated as CASSEYNTRPVGTQYF.

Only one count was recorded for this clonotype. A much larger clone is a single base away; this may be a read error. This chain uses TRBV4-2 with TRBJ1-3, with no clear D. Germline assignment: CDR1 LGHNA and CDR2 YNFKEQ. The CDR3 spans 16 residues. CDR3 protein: CASSQEAGFSGNTVYF. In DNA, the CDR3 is TGTGCCAGCAGCCAAGAGGCCGGATTCTCTGGAAACACCGTATATTTT.

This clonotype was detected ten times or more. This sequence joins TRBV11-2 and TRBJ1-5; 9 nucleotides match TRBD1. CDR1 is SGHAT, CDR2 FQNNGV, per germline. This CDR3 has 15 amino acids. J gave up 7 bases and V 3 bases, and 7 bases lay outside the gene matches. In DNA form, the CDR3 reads TGTGCCAGCAGCTTGGGGACAGGGAGAGGCCAGCCCCAGCATTTT. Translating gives CASSLGTGRGQPQHF.

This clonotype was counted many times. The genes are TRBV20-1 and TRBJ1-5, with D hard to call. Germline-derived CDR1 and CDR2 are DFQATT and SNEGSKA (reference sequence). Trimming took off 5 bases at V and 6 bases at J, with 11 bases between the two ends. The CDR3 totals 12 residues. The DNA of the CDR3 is TGCAGTGCTGACGGGGAGGGTCAGCCCCAGCATTTT. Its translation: CSADGEGQPQHF.

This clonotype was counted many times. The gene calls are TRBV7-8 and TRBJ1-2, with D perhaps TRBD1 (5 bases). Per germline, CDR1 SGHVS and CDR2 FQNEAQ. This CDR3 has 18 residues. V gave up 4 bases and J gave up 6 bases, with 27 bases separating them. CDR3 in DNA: TGTGCCAGCAGCTCCCGACAGATTGATCACCGTTTTGGGGATGGCTACACCTTC. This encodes CASSSRQIDHRFGDGYTF.

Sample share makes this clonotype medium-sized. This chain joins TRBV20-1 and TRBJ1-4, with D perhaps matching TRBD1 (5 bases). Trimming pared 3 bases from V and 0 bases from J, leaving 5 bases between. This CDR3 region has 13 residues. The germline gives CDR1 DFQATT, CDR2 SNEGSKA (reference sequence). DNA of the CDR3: TGCAGTGCTAGCAGGGCAACTAATGAAAAACTGTTTTTT. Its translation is CSASRATNEKLFF.

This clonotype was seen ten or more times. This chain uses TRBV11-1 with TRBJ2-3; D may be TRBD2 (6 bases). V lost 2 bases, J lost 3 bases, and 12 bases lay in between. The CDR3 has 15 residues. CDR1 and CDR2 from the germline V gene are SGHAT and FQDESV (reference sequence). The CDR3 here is CASSLNNGRTDTQYF. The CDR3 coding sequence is TGTGCCAGCAGCTTAAACAACGGGAGAACAGATACGCAGTATTTT.

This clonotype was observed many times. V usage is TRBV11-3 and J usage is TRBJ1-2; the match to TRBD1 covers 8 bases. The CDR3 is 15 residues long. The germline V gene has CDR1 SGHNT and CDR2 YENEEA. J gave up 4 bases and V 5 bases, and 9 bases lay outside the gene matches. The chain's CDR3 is CASSIRQGSSYGYTF. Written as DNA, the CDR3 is TGTGCCAGCAGCATCCGACAGGGGAGCTCCTATGGCTACACCTTC.

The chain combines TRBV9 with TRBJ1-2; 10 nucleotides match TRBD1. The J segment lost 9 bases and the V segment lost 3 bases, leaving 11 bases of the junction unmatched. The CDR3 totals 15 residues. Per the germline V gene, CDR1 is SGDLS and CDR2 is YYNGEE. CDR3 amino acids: CASSARQGARRSYTF. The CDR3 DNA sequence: TGTGCCAGCAGCGCTAGACAGGGGGCGCGCAGAAGCTACACCTTC. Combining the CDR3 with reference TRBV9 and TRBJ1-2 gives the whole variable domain DSGVTQTPKHLITATGQRVTLRCSPRSGDLSVYWYQQSLDQGLQFLIQYYNGEERAKGNILERFSAQQFPDLHSELNLSSLELGDSALYFCASSARQGARRSYTFGSGTRLTVV.

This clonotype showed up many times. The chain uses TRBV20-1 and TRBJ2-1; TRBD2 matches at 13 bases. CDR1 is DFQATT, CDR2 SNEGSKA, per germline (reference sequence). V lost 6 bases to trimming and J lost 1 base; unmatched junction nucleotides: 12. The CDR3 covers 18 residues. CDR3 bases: TGCAGTGCCCTGACTAGCGGGGGGACTAAAGAGTCCTACAATGAGCAGTTCTTC. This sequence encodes CSALTSGGTKESYNEQFF.

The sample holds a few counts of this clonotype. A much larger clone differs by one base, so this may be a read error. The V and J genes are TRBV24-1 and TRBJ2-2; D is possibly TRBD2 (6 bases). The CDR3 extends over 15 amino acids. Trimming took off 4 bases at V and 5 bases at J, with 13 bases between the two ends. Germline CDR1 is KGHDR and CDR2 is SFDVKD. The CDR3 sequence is CATSELPEGTGELFF. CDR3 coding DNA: TGTGCCACCAGTGAACTACCGGAGGGGACCGGGGAGCTGTTTTTT.

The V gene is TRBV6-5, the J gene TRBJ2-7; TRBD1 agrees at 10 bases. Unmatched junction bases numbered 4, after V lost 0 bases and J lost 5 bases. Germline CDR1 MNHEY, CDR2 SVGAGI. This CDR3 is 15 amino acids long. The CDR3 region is CASSYSTGGANEQYF. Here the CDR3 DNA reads TGTGCCAGCAGTTACTCGACAGGGGGCGCGAACGAGCAGTACTTC.

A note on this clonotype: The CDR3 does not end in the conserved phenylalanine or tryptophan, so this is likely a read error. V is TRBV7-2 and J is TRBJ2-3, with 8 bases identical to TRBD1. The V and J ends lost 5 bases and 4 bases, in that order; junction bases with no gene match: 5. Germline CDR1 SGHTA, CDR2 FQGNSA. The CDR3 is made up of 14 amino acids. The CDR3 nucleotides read TGTGCCAGCAGCCTGGGACAGGAGGCAGATACGCAGTATCTT. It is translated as CASSLGQEADTQYL.

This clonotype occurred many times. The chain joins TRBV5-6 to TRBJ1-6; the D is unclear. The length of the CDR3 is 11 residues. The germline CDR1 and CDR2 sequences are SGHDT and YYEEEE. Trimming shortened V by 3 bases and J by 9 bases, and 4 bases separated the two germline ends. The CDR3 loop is CASSSGSPLHF. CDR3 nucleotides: TGTGCCAGCAGCTCGGGTTCACCCCTCCACTTT. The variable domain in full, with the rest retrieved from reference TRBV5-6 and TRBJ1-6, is DAGVTQSPTHLIKTRGQQVTLRCSPKSGHDTVSWYQQALGQGPQFIFQYYEEEERQRGNFPDRFSGHQFPNYSSELNVNALLLGDSALYLCASSSGSPLHFGNGTRLTVT.

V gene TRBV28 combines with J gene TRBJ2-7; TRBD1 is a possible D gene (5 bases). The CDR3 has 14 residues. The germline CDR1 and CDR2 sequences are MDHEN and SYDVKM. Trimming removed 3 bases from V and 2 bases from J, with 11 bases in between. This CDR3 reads CASSLAGRTYEQYF. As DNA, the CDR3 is TGTGCCAGCAGTTTGGCAGGGCGCACCTACGAGCAGTACTTC. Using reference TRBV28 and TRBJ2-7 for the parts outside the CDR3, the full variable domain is DVKVTQSSRYLVKRTGEKVFLECVQDMDHENMFWYRQDPGLGLRLIYFSYDVKMKEKGDIPEGYSVSREKKERFSLILESASTNQTSMYLCASSLAGRTYEQYFGPGTRLTVT.

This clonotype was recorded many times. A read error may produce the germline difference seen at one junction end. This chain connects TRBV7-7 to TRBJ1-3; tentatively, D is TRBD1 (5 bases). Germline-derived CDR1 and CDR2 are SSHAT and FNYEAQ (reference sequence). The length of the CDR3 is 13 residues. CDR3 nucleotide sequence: TGTGCTAGCAGCGCAGGGACGGCGGCCACCATATATTTT. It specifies CASSAGTAATIYF.

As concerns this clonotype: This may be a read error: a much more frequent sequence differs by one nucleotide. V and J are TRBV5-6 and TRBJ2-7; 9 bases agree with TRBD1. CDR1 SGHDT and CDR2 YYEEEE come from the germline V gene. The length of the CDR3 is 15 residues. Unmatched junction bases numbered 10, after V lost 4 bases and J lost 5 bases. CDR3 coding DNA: TGTGCCAGCAGCAGGGTGGACAGGGGATTCGACGAGCAGTACTTC. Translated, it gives CASSRVDRGFDEQYF.

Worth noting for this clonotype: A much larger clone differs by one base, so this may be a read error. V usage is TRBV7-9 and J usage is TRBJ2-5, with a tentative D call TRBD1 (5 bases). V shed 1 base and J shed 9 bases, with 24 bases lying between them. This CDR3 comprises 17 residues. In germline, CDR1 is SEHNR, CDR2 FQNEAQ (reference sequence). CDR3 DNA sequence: TGTGCCAGCAGCTTAGACCCCCAGGGAAGAGGTTCGGAGCCCCAGTACTTC. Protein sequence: CASSLDPQGRGSEPQYF.

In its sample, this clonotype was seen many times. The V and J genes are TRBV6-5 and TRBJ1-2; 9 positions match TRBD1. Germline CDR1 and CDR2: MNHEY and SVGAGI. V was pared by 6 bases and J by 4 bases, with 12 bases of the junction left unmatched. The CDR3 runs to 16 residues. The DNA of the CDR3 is TGTGCCAGCAGCCCGGCTGATGGGACAGGGACCTATGGCTACACCTTC. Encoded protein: CASSPADGTGTYGYTF.

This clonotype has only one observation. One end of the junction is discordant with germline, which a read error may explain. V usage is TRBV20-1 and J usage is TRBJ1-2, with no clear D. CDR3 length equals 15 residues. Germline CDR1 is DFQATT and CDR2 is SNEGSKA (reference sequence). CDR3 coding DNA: TGCAGTGCTAGCCGTGCTCGCGGAGGTAACTATGGATACGCCTTC. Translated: CSASRARGGNYGYAF.

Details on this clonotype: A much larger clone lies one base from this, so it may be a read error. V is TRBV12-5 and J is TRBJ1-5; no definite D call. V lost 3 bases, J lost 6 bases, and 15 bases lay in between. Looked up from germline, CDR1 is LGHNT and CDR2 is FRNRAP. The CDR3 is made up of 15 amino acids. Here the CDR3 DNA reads TGTGCTAGTGGTTTCGTACACAGCCGGGGTCAGCCCCAGCATTTT. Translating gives CASGFVHSRGQPQHF.

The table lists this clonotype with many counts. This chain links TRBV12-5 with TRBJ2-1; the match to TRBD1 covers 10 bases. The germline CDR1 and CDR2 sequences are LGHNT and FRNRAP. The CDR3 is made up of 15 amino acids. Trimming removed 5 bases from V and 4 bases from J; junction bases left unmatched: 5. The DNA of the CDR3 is TGTGCTAGTGGTCGGGGACAGGGGCGATACAATGAGCAGTTCTTC. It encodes CASGRGQGRYNEQFF.